The next 3 T cell receptor beta chains were all read from a single sample in a study of blood T cell repertoires in COVID-19. This table comes from immunoSEQ multiplex PCR, and its TCRdb copy is limited to in-frame clones, with some not included. The table records some 220,000 clones, less than 90% of them present only once. Sequencing was performed on PBMCs or T cells enriched from blood (not recorded which). These TCRs come from a woman in her 30s who had recovered from COVID-19.

The rearrangement links TRBV6-5 to TRBJ2-7; TRBD1 agrees at 10 bases. The CDR3 runs to 12 residues. Germline V lookup: CDR1 MNHEY, CDR2 SVGAGI. For the CDR3, the DNA is TGTACCATCCGGGACAGGGGTGGAGAGCAGTACTTC. Residues: CTIRDRGGEQYF.

The chain joins TRBV4-3 to TRBJ1-4; D is undetermined. V was trimmed by 5 bases and J by 0 bases, leaving 13 bases between them. The CDR3 runs to 16 residues. CDR1 is LGHNA, CDR2 YSLEER, per germline. The CDR3 DNA sequence: TGCGCCAGCAGCTACCTTTCGAGTGCAACTAATGAAAAACTGTTTTTT. Translating it yields CASSYLSSATNEKLFF.

The chain recombines TRBV18 with TRBJ1-2; D gene uncertain. The germline V and J ends were trimmed by 3 bases and 5 bases, with 19 bases remaining between them. The CDR3 spans 16 residues. Germline assignment: CDR1 KGHSH and CDR2 LQKENI. CDR3 bases: TGTGCCAGCTCACCTAACCAGGAAGGATACGGATATGGCTACACCTTC. As protein: CASSPNQEGYGYGYTF.